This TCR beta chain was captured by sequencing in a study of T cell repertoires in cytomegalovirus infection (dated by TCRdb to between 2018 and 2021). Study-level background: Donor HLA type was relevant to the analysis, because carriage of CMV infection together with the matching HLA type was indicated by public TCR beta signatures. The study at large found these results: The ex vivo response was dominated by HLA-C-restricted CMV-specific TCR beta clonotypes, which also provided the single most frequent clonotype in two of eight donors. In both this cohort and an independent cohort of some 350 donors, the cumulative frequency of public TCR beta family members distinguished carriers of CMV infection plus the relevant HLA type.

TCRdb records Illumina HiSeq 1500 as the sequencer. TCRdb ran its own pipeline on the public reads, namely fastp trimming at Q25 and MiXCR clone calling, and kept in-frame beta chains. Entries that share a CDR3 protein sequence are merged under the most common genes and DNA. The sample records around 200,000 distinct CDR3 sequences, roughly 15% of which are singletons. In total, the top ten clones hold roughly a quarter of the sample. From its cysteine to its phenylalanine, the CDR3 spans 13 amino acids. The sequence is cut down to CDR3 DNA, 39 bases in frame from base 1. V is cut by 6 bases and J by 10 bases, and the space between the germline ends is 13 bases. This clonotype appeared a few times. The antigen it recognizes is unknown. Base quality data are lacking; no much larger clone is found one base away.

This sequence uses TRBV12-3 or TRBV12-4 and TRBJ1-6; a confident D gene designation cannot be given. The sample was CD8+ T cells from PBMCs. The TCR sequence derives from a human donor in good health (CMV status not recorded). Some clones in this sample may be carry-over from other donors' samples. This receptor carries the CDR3 CASRTDLGSPLHF. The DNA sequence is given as TGTGCCAGCAGGACCGACCTGGGGTCACCCCTCCACTTT.